This TCR beta chain was profiled in a study of immune characterization of retroperitoneal liposarcoma. There are many counts of this clonotype. TCRdb analysed the PCR reads with MiXCR anew, one entry per CDR3 protein. Found here are some 9,100 distinct CDR3 sequences, about a quarter of them singletons; the top ten hold about 7.7%. Germline assignment: CDR1 MNHNS and CDR2 SASEGT. This CDR3 comprises 14 residues. Trimming pared 0 bases from V and 1 base from J, leaving 5 bases between. Sequenced material: tumor tissue. J is TRBJ2-3 and V is TRBV6-1; TRBD2 is a possible D gene (5 bases). This sequence was found in a male donor with retroperitoneal liposarcoma. CDR3 loop: CASSEASGTDTQYF. The CDR3 DNA reads TGTGCCAGCAGTGAAGCTAGCGGCACAGATACGCAGTATTTT.